This T cell receptor (beta chain) was identified in a study of blood T cell repertoires in COVID-19. Study at large: Researchers got acute and convalescent COVID-19 samples from the United States, Italy and Spain. The cDNA or gDNA used as material had been derived from T cells, B-cell-depleted T cells, or PBMCs.

The V gene lost 3 bases and the J gene lost 5 bases, with 12 bases spanning the gap. In germline, CDR1 is SGHDT, CDR2 YYEEEE. The CDR3 runs to 13 residues. Original analysis: Counts of nucleated cells, estimated from reference gene primer amplification, were obtained. TCRdb keeps only in-frame clones here, not all; method: immunoSEQ multiplex PCR. V, J and clone size are taken as reported in that table, and D and trimming were inferred from the DNA itself. The data contain 100,000 to 150,000 clones, 65% to 90% of them singletons. Sample: peripheral blood. The V and J genes are TRBV5-6 and TRBJ2-7, with D perhaps TRBD2 (7 bases). This clonotype was sampled from an elderly man with active or convalescent COVID-19. CDR3 in amino acids: CASSSRGGNEQYF. The CDR3 DNA sequence: TGTGCCAGCAGCTCGAGGGGGGGAAACGAGCAGTACTTC.